This TCR beta chain derives from a study of early T cells in non-severe SARS-CoV-2 infection. Individual cDNA molecules each received unique molecular identifiers attached to them. TCRdb re-analysed the 5' RACE reads in MiXCR, keeping a single row per CDR3 protein. The table shows tens of thousands of distinct CDR3 sequences, with roughly an eighth occurring only once. CDR3 length: 14 residues. Germline V gene sequence: CDR1 LNHNV, CDR2 YYDKDF (reference sequence). Trimming pared 0 bases from V and 3 bases from J, leaving 9 bases between. This clonotype was seen repeatedly, ten times or more. The clonotype comes from an adult who was a healthcare worker with PCR-confirmed SARS-CoV-2 infection or an uninfected control (not recorded which). This chain uses TRBV15 with TRBJ2-7; D not certain. The sample taken for sequencing was whole blood. CDR3 in DNA: TGTGCCACCAGCAGAGATTCGGGTGTCTACGAGCAGTACTTC. As protein: CATSRDSGVYEQYF.